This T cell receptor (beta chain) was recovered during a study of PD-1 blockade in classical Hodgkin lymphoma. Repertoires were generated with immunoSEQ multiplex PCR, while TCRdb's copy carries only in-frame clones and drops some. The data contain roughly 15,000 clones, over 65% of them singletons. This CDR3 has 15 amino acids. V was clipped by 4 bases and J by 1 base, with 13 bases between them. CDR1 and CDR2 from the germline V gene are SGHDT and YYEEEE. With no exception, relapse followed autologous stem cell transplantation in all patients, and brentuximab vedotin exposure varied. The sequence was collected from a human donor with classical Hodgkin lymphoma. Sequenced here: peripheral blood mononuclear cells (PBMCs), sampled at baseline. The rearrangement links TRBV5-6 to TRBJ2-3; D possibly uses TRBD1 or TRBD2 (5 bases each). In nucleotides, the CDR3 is TGTGCCAGCAGCCTTGATGGGACGGGCACAGATACGCAGTATTTT. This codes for CASSLDGTGTDTQYF.